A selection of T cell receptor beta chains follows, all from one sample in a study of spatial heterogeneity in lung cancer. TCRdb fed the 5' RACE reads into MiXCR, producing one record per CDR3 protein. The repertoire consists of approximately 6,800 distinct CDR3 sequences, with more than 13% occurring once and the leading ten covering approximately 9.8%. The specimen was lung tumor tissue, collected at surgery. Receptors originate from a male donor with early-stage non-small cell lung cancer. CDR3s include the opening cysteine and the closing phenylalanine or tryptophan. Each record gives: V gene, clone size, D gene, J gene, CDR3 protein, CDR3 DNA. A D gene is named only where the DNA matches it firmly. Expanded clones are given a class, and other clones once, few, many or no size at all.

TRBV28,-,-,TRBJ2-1,CASSFDSYEQFF,TGTGCCAGCAGTTTCGACAGCTATGAGCAGTTCTTC
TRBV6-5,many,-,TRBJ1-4,CASSYTTPGHAATNEKLFF,TGTGCCAGCAGTTACACGACTCCGGGACACGCCGCAACTAATGAAAAACTGTTTTTT
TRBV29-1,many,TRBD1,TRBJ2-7,CSVENRGAYEQYF,TGCAGCGTTGAGAACAGGGGCGCCTACGAGCAGTACTTC
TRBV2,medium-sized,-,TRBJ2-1,CASSEVDLANEQFF,TGTGCCAGCAGTGAAGTAGATCTAGCTAATGAGCAGTTCTTC
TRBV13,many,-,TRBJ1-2,CASSDGAGGANYGYTF,TGTGCCAGCAGCGACGGGGCCGGGGGCGCGAACTATGGCTACACCTTC
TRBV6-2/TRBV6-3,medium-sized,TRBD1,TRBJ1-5,CASSLTGGIQPQHF,TGTGCCAGCAGTCTGACAGGGGGCATTCAGCCCCAGCATTTT
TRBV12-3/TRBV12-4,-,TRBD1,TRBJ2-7,CASSYGSRGSYEQYF,TGTGCCAGCAGTTACGGAAGCAGGGGGTCCTACGAGCAGTACTTC
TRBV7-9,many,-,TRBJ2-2,CASSLRTGELFF,TGTGCCAGCAGCTTACGTACCGGGGAGCTGTTTTTT
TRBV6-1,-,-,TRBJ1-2,CASRINYGYTF,TGTGCCAGCCGTATAAACTATGGCTACACCTTC
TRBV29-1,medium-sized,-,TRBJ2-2,CSVRRATGELFF,TGCAGCGTTCGCAGGGCCACCGGGGAGCTGTTTTTT
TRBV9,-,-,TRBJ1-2,CASSASALGYTF,TGTGCCAGCAGCGCATCAGCGCTTGGCTACACCTTC
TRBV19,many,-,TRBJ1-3,CASSIFKRGSGNTIYF,TGTGCCAGTAGTATATTTAAGCGGGGATCTGGAAACACCATATATTTT
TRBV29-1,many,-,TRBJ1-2,CSVEDLVQGGHGYTF,TGCAGCGTTGAAGATCTTGTACAGGGTGGTCATGGCTACACCTTC
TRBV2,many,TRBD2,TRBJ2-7,CASSVELAGISGEQYF,TGTGCCAGCAGTGTAGAGCTAGCGGGAATCAGCGGCGAGCAGTACTTC
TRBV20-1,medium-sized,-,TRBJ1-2,CSAREGEEYGYTF,TGCAGTGCTAGAGAGGGGGAGGAATATGGCTACACCTTC
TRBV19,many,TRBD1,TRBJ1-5,CASSERQGANQPQHF,TGTGCCAGTAGTGAACGACAGGGGGCAAATCAGCCCCAGCATTTT
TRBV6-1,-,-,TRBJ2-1,CASSEAVSSYNEQFF,TGTGCCAGCAGTGAAGCGGTGAGCTCCTACAATGAGCAGTTCTTC
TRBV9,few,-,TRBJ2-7,CASSVEPQRNSYEQYF,TGTGCCAGCAGCGTAGAACCCCAGCGGAACTCCTACGAGCAGTACTTC
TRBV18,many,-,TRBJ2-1,CASSPLEGGWYNEQFF,TGTGCCAGCTCACCCTTGGAGGGGGGTTGGTACAATGAGCAGTTCTTC
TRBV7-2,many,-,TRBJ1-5,CASSLGARENQPQHF,TGTGCCAGCAGCTTAGGGGCCAGGGAGAATCAGCCCCAGCATTTT
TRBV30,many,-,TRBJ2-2,CAWSFGRIGELFF,TGTGCCTGGAGTTTTGGTCGGATCGGGGAGCTGTTTTTT
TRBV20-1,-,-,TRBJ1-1,CSARTGILGTEAFF,TGCAGTGCTAGGACAGGCATTTTGGGCACTGAAGCTTTCTTT
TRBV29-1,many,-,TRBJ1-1,CSVVWYRDTEAFF,TGCAGCGTTGTCTGGTATAGGGACACTGAAGCTTTCTTT
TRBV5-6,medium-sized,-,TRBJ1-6,CASSLAGSGPLHF,TGTGCCAGCAGCTTGGCGGGAAGCGGACCCCTCCACTTT
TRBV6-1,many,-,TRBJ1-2,CASRWGAPDYGYTF,TGTGCCAGCAGATGGGGGGCGCCTGACTATGGCTACACCTTC
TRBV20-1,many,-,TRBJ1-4,CSATEDSATNEKLFF,TGCAGTGCCACCGAGGACAGTGCAACTAATGAAAAACTGTTTTTT
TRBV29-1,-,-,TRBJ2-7,CSVWGPAYEQYF,TGCAGCGTTTGGGGACCCGCCTACGAGCAGTACTTC
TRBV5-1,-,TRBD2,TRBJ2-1,CASSAPGLAGVNEQFF,TGCGCCAGCAGCGCACCGGGACTAGCGGGAGTTAATGAGCAGTTCTTC
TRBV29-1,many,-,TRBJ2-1,CSVVAVSYNEQFF,TGCAGCGTTGTAGCGGTCTCCTACAATGAGCAGTTCTTC
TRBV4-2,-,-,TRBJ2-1,CASSQGGINEQFF,TGTGCCAGCAGCCAAGGGGGAATTAATGAGCAGTTCTTC
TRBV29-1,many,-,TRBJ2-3,CSAPVADTQYF,TGCAGCGCCCCAGTAGCAGATACGCAGTATTTT
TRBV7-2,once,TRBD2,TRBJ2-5,CASSLGLAGGQETQYF,TGTGCCAGCAGCTTGGGGCTAGCGGGAGGACAAGAGACCCAGTACTTC
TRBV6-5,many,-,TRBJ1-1,CASSYGPGTFF,TGTGCCAGCAGTTACGGACCGGGAACTTTCTTT
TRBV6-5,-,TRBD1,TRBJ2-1,CASSNHRGRDNEQFF,TGTGCCAGCAGTAACCACAGGGGGCGCGACAATGAGCAGTTCTTC
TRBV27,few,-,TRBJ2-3,CASSLGGGTDTQYF,TGTGCCAGCAGTTTGGGTGGGGGCACAGATACGCAGTATTTT
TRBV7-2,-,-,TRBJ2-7,CASSSLPGRITYEQYF,TGTGCCAGCAGCTCTCTCCCGGGACGGATAACCTACGAGCAGTACTTC